One sample yielded the 18 T cell receptor beta chains listed below, sequenced in a study of PD-L1 blockade in urothelial cancer. This table comes from immunoSEQ multiplex PCR, and its TCRdb copy is limited to in-frame clones, with some not included. This table has some 120,000 clones, 86% appearing once. As to time point: peripheral blood 6 weeks after treatment start. This material consisted of PBMCs, taken around atezolizumab (anti-PD-L1) treatment. The receptors were sampled from a man aged 50-60 years with urothelial cancer.

This clone was counted once. The identical CDR3 is also encoded by other nucleotide sequences in the sample. The rearrangement uses TRBV28 and TRBJ1-1; D uncertain. Trimming shortened V by 6 bases and J by 7 bases, and 12 bases separated the two germline ends. The CDR3 extends over 12 amino acids. The germline V gene has CDR1 MDHEN and CDR2 SYDVKM. CDR3 sequence reads: CASSSGGLEAFF. The DNA for the CDR3 is TGTGCCAGCAGCTCGGGAGGCCTTGAAGCTTTCTTT.

This clone showed up just a few times. This chain uses TRBV28 with TRBJ1-2; D unclear. Trimming took 5 bases from V and 3 from J, leaving 7 bases between them. Per the germline V gene, CDR1 is MDHEN and CDR2 is SYDVKM. This CDR3 spans 12 amino acids. CDR3 amino acids: CASSNRYYGYTF. CDR3 coding DNA: TGTGCCAGCAGTAACAGATACTATGGCTACACCTTC.

In this sample, this clone turned up a few times. The V call is TRBV10-1, the J call TRBJ2-7; unclear D gene. CDR3 size: 14 residues. Looked up from germline, CDR1 is WNHNN and CDR2 is SYGVQD (reference sequence). V was trimmed by 0 bases and J by 2 bases, leaving 8 bases between them. Here the CDR3 DNA reads TGCGCCAGCAGTGAGTCTAGACACCCCTACGAGCAGTACTTC. It yields the protein CASSESRHPYEQYF.

In this sample, this clone turned up once. The same CDR3 also results from other DNA sequences found in this sample. V gene TRBV19 combines with J gene TRBJ2-7, with TRBD1 matching 8 bases. CDR1 LNHDA and CDR2 SQIVND come from the germline V gene (reference sequence). The CDR3 is 14 residues long. V was pared by 1 base and J by 2 bases, with 1 base of the junction left unmatched. The CDR3 DNA follows: TGTGCCAGTAGTATAGGGACAGGGCCCTACGAGCAGTACTTC. Amino acid sequence: CASSIGTGPYEQYF.

The rearrangement uses TRBV11-2 and TRBJ2-4; 14 bases line up with TRBD2. In germline, CDR1 is SGHAT, CDR2 FQNNGV. This CDR3 contains 13 residues. The junction had 1 base not matched to a gene; V was cut back by 4 bases and J by 11 bases. CDR3 in amino acids: CASSSGLAGVQYF. The CDR3 DNA follows: TGTGCCAGCAGCTCGGGACTAGCGGGAGTTCAGTACTTC.

This clone has a single count. This chain links TRBV10-1 with TRBJ2-3; 7 bases align to TRBD2. With 5 bases clipped from V and 5 bases from J, the junction kept 13 bases outside the gene matches. Germline CDR1 is WNHNN and CDR2 is SYGVQD (reference sequence). The CDR3 is 16 residues long. The DNA for the CDR3 is TGCGCCAGCAGTCCTGGGGGAGGGCCTAGGGGAGATACGCAGTATTTT. This codes for CASSPGGGPRGDTQYF.

The V call is TRBV2, the J call TRBJ1-6; TRBD1 aligns across 9 bases. J gave up 9 bases and V 0 bases, and 3 bases lay outside the gene matches. The CDR3 has 15 amino acids. Per germline, CDR1 SNHLY and CDR2 FYNNEI. The CDR3 region has the DNA TGTGCCAGCAGTGAAGCGGGGGACAGGGCTTCACCCCTCCACTTT. Translating it yields CASSEAGDRASPLHF.

The chain links TRBV19 to TRBJ2-3; 14 nucleotides agree with TRBD2. Germline V gene sequence: CDR1 LNHDA, CDR2 SQIVND (reference sequence). V shed 5 bases, J shed 3 bases, and the junction held 13 bases outside the gene matches. The CDR3 is 19 residues long. The CDR3 nucleotides read TGTGCCAGTAGTGCGGCGACTAGCGGGAGGGCCTCATTAACAGATACGCAGTATTTT. Protein product: CASSAATSGRASLTDTQYF.

V gene TRBV5-4 combines with J gene TRBJ2-5, with TRBD2 matching over 8 bases. V was clipped by 7 bases and J by 4 bases; unmatched bases: 3. CDR3 size: 12 residues. The germline gives CDR1 SGHNT, CDR2 YYREEE (reference sequence). This chain's CDR3 is CASGAGGETQYF. The CDR3 bases are TGTGCCAGCGGGGCGGGAGGAGAGACCCAGTACTTC.

This sequence joins TRBV14 and TRBJ1-2; 7 nucleotides match TRBD1. Germline V gene lookup returns CDR1 SGHDN and CDR2 FVKESK. There are 15 residues in the CDR3. V lost 4 bases and J lost 4; bases outside the gene matches: 9. DNA for the CDR3: TGTGCCAGCAGCCTAATACAGGGGAAAGTCTATGGCTACACCTTC. Translation: CASSLIQGKVYGYTF. Looking up the rest from reference TRBV14 and TRBJ1-2 gives the full variable domain: EAGVTQFPSHSVIEKGQTVTLRCDPISGHDNLYWYRRVMGKEIKFLLHFVKESKQDESGMPNNRFLAERTGGTYSTLKVQPAELEDSGVYFCASSLIQGKVYGYTFGSGTRLTVV.

V gene TRBV18 combines with J gene TRBJ2-7; 9 nucleotides match TRBD1. Per the germline V gene, CDR1 is KGHSH and CDR2 is LQKENI. V lost 2 bases and J lost 0; bases outside the gene matches: 5. The CDR3 runs 16 residues. As DNA, the CDR3 is TGTGCCAGCTCACCAAAATGGGACAGGGCCTCCTACGAGCAGTACTTC. It translates to CASSPKWDRASYEQYF.

The gene calls are TRBV6-6 and TRBJ1-5, with D hard to call. The CDR3 has 16 residues. Germline lookup yields CDR1 MNHNY and CDR2 SVGAGI (reference sequence). The V gene lost 5 bases and the J gene lost 2 bases, with 16 bases spanning the gap. In DNA, the CDR3 is TGTGCCAGCAGTAGCGCTTCTGAGACGGGCAATCAGCCCCAGCATTTT. It specifies CASSSASETGNQPQHF.

The chain links TRBV2 to TRBJ2-1; TRBD1 is a possible D gene (6 bases). V lost 0 bases to trimming and J lost 9 bases, with 12 bases between them. CDR1 is SNHLY, CDR2 FYNNEI, per germline. The CDR3 totals 14 residues. This CDR3 reads CASSEATPTGEQFF. The CDR3 bases are TGTGCCAGCAGTGAAGCGACACCGACAGGTGAGCAGTTCTTC.

The chain recombines TRBV5-1 with TRBJ2-1; 11 bases line up with TRBD1. From germline, CDR1 is SGHRS and CDR2 YFSETQ. The CDR3 length is 14 residues. Losses at the gene ends were 4 bases for V and 8 bases for J; bases not matched to a gene: 5. The CDR3 bases are TGCGCCAGCAGCCTGGGACAGGGGGTCGATGAGCAGTTCTTC. Translated, it gives CASSLGQGVDEQFF.

The J gene is TRBJ2-2, the V gene TRBV28; 11 bases match TRBD1. CDR1 is MDHEN and CDR2 is SYDVKM in the germline V gene. J lost 6 bases, V lost 3 bases, and 9 bases had no gene match. CDR3 length: 17 residues. The CDR3: CASSFGQGAVLAGELFF. The CDR3 nucleotides read TGTGCCAGCAGTTTCGGACAGGGGGCTGTTTTAGCCGGGGAGCTGTTTTTT.

The chain uses TRBV6-1 and TRBJ2-4; 14 bases are shared with TRBD2. Trimming at V came to 4 bases and at J to 9 bases, leaving 5 bases not matched to a gene. The CDR3 covers 15 residues. From germline, CDR1 is MNHNS and CDR2 SASEGT. CDR3 sequence reads: CASSGTSGRQIIQYF. In DNA, the CDR3 is TGTGCCAGCAGTGGGACTAGCGGGAGGCAGATCATTCAGTACTTC.

The chain couples TRBV29-1 to TRBJ2-3, with TRBD2 matching 9 bases. This CDR3 comprises 17 residues. CDR1 is SQVTM and CDR2 is ANQGSEA in the germline V gene. Trimming cost V 5 bases and J 0 bases; bases outside gene matches: 12. CDR3 coding DNA: TGCAGCGTTTGGGGGCTACTAGCGGGTATTAGCACAGATACGCAGTATTTT. Its translation: CSVWGLLAGISTDTQYF.

CDR3 protein: CSVSDRGYEQYF. The CDR3, as DNA: TGCAGCGTTTCCGACAGGGGGTACGAGCAGTACTTC. The chain links TRBV29-1 to TRBJ2-7, with 9 bases that match TRBD1. The germline V gene encodes CDR1 SQVTM and CDR2 ANQGSEA. The CDR3 is 12 amino acids. Trimming at V came to 5 bases and at J to 4 bases, leaving 3 bases not matched to a gene.